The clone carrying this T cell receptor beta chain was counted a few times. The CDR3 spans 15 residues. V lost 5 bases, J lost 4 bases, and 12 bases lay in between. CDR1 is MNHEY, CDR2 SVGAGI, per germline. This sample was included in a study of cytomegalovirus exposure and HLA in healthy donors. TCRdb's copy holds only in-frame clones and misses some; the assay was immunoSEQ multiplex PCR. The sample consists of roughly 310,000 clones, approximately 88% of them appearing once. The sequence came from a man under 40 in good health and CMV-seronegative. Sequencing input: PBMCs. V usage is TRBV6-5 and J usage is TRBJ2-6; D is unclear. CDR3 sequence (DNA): TGTGCCAGCAGTCATACAGTTTCCGGGGCCAACGTCCTGACTTTC. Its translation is CASSHTVSGANVLTF.